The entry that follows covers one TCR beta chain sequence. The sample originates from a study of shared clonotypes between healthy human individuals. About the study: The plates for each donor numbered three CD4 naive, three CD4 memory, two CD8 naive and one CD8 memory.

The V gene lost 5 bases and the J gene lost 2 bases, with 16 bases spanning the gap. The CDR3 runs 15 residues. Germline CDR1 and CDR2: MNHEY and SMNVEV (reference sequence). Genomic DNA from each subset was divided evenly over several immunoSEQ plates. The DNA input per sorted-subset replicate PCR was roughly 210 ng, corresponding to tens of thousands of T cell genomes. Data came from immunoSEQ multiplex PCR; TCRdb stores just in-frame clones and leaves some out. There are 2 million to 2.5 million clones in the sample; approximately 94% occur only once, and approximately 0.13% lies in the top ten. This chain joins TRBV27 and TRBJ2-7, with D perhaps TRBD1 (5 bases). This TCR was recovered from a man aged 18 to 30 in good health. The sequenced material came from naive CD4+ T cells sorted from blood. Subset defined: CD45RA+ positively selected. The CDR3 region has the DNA TGTGCCAGCAGTGCGTCCAGGGCGACGGCCTACGAGCAGTACTTC. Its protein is CASSASRATAYEQYF.